The TCR beta chain under discussion was sequenced for a study of regulatory T cells in long-lasting Graves disease. The sample holds many counts of this clonotype. Relying on iRepertoire HTBI primers and Arm-PCR of CDR3 regions, the team built TCR beta libraries. From the multiplex PCR reads, TCRdb called clonotypes with MiXCR, one entry per CDR3 protein. Among 420,000 or so distinct CDR3 sequences, roughly 17% were seen once, and the ten largest hold about a quarter. The time point was: newly diagnosed GD, antithyroid drugs for less than 3 months. The TCR library used RNA extracted from PBMCs. Looked up from germline, CDR1 is MDHEN and CDR2 is SYDVKM. Deletions cut 5 bases from V and 4 bases from J, with 17 bases between. This CDR3 contains 15 residues. This sample was also put to use in a study of T cells in Graves' hyperthyroidism and ophthalmopathy. That source notes: A 13 V-J model separated ophthalmopathy from stable hyperthyroidism.

The source of this sequence is a young woman with Graves disease. The chain combines TRBV28 with TRBJ1-2; D ambiguous. This sample comprised peripheral blood mononuclear cells (PBMCs), obtained at new diagnosis, from a patient treated with antithyroid drugs. The DNA for the CDR3 is TGTGCCAGCAGTCCGAACACCGCGGTCGGCTATGGCTACACCTTC. Amino acid sequence: CASSPNTAVGYGYTF.